This entry concerns a single T cell receptor beta chain. Its antigen is not known. This record belongs to a study of beta chain features in type 1 diabetes. General observations from the study: Here, the possible influence of HLA type (on TCRB rearrangement) remained unresolved. TCRB CDR3s from Type 1 diabetes patients were moderately but significantly shorter in all four CD4+ subsets. Patients with type 1 diabetes showed fewer VDJ junction insertions and more deletions. The study notes PCR might favor shorter templates equally in patients and controls.

Germline V gene lookup returns CDR1 LGHNA and CDR2 YSLEER. CDR3 length: 18 residues. Trimming cost V 2 bases and J 4 bases; bases outside gene matches: 15. Of the isolated RNA, all was reverse transcribed, and so the sequenced material was expressed TCRB transcripts. Using immunoSEQ multiplex PCR, the repertoire was profiled, and TCRdb retains in-frame clones only, with some absent. The data contain 38,000 or so clones, about 65% of them singletons. The sequenced material came from Tregs from blood. The TCR originated in a woman aged 25-40 years in good health. The rearrangement uses TRBV4-3 and TRBJ2-7; 9 bases are shared with TRBD2. Here the CDR3 reads CASSQFRAGGPTYYEQYF. As DNA, the CDR3 is TGCGCCAGCAGCCAATTTCGAGCGGGAGGCCCGACCTATTACGAGCAGTACTTC.